The 5 T cell receptor beta chains presented below share a single source sample, sequenced in a study of OX40 agonist ivuxolimab in advanced cancers. TCRdb keeps only in-frame clones here, not all; method: immunoSEQ multiplex PCR. Of some 50,000 clones listed, 84% are singletons. The specimen was CD4+ or CD8+ T cells sorted from blood, collected in a trial of the OX40 agonist ivuxolimab. Receptors originate from an adult with an advanced solid tumor such as melanoma, head and neck, liver or kidney cancer.

This chain joins TRBV6-5 and TRBJ2-4; the D gene could be TRBD1 or TRBD2 (5 bases each). The CDR3 covers 16 residues. V was shortened by 2 bases and J by 0 bases, with 11 bases between the two germline ends. Germline CDR1 and CDR2: MNHEY and SVGAGI. As DNA, the CDR3 is TGTGCCAGCAGTTACAACCGGGACCTAGCCAAAAACATTCAGTACTTC. Protein: CASSYNRDLAKNIQYF.

This clone was counted once. J is TRBJ2-7 and V is TRBV7-9; TRBD2 matches 8 bases. Trimming removed 4 bases from V and 2 bases from J; junction bases left unmatched: 10. Per germline, CDR1 SEHNR and CDR2 FQNEAQ (reference sequence). The CDR3 length is 16 residues. The CDR3 nucleotides are TGTGCCAGCAGCTCCCGCGGGGGGCTCGGAACCTACGAGCAGTACTTC. The encoded protein is CASSSRGGLGTYEQYF.

The gene calls are TRBV7-6 and TRBJ2-1; D may match TRBD1 or TRBD2 (5 bases each). The germline V gene has CDR1 SGHVS and CDR2 FNYEAQ. V was pared by 10 bases and J by 0 bases, with 19 bases between. This CDR3 has 16 amino acids. CDR3 region: CATAWGPLSSYNEQFF. CDR3 nucleotides: TGTGCCACCGCGTGGGGACCTCTGAGCTCCTACAATGAGCAGTTCTTC.

This rearrangement joins TRBV18 to TRBJ1-3; D remains ambiguous. CDR3 length: 15 amino acids. V was cut by 4 bases and J by 0 bases, with 10 bases left in between. Germline CDR1 reads KGHSH; CDR2 reads LQKENI. The DNA of the CDR3 is TGTGCCAGCTCACTGGCGGGCAACTCTGGAAACACCATATATTTT. Protein product: CASSLAGNSGNTIYF.

The CDR3 reads CASSEGTGGAGGEKLFF. CDR3 in DNA: TGCGCCAGCAGCGAAGGGACAGGGGGCGCGGGAGGTGAAAAACTGTTTTTT. The rearrangement links TRBV5-1 to TRBJ1-4; TRBD1 agrees at 12 bases. CDR1 SGHRS and CDR2 YFSETQ come from the germline V gene. With V trimmed by 4 bases and J by 7 bases, 11 bases remained unmatched. There are 17 residues in the CDR3. Looking up the rest from reference TRBV5-1 and TRBJ1-4 gives the full variable domain: KAGVTQTPRYLIKTRGQQVTLSCSPISGHRSVSWYQQTPGQGLQFLFEYFSETQRNKGNFPGRFSGRQFSNSRSEMNVSTLELGDSALYLCASSEGTGGAGGEKLFFGSGTQLSVL.